The rows below give T cell receptor beta chains drawn from one sample of a study of shared clonotypes between healthy human individuals. Assay used: immunoSEQ multiplex PCR; TCRdb lists only in-frame clones, some missing. The sample holds about 1.1 million clones, about 72% seen once. Sequencing was performed on memory CD4+ T cells from PBMCs. Receptor source: a man younger than 30 in good health. Some clones in this sample may be carry-over from other donors' samples. Both conserved end residues are part of each CDR3. D genes are given only for firm matches. Clone size appears in some rows only: once, few, many, or a class for an expanded clone.

d_call	v_call	j_call	clone_size	cdr3_nt	cdr3_aa
-	TRBV7-3	TRBJ1-3	few	TGTGCCAGCAGCTACGACATCCAGGGGAACACCATATATTTT	CASSYDIQGNTIYF
-	TRBV6-5	TRBJ1-1	-	TGTGCCATTTCCAGGGACGCTGAAGCTTTCTTT	CAISRDAEAFF
-	TRBV11-2	TRBJ1-1	-	TGTGCCAGTCGGGGGTGGGGCACTGAAGCTTTCTTT	CASRGWGTEAFF
-	TRBV7-3	TRBJ2-3	-	TGTGCCAGCAGCTTCGGACTAAATACGCAGTATTTT	CASSFGLNTQYF
-	TRBV9	TRBJ2-5	many	TGTGCCAGCAGCACAGGGACCCAAGAGACCCAGTACTTC	CASSTGTQETQYF
-	TRBV28	TRBJ1-4	-	TGTGCCAGCAGTTCCCCTCTCGAGGGGGAAAAACTGTTTTTT	CASSSPLEGEKLFF
-	TRBV25-1	TRBJ1-1	many	TGTGCCAGCAGTGCTACACAGGACACTGAAGCTTTCTTT	CASSATQDTEAFF
-	TRBV14	TRBJ2-3	few	TGTGCCAGCAGCCTACAGGGATCCCCCACAGATACGCAGTATTTT	CASSLQGSPTDTQYF
-	TRBV7-2	TRBJ2-1	-	TGTGCCAGCAGCTTAGTATTCGATAGGGAAAAAAAGCGAAATGAGCAGTTCTTC	CASSLVFDREKKRNEQFF
-	TRBV27	TRBJ1-2	-	TGTGCCAGCAGTTTAACGAGGGGCGAGAACTATGGCTACACCTTC	CASSLTRGENYGYTF